The 12 T cell receptor beta chains given below trace back to one sample, sequenced in a study of identical twins. Via MiXCR, TCRdb re-called the 5' RACE reads, giving one row per CDR3 protein. The data show about 1.7 million distinct CDR3 sequences, more than 30% seen once. Sequencing was performed on cord blood. The source of these receptors is a newborn girl in good health.

This clonotype has a handful of counts. This chain joins TRBV6-6 and TRBJ2-1; 7 bases line up with TRBD2. Germline values: CDR1 MNHNY, CDR2 SVGAGI (reference sequence). The J segment lost 1 base and the V segment lost 6 bases, leaving 9 bases of the junction unmatched. The CDR3 is 16 residues long. The CDR3 nucleotides are TGTGCCAGCAGCTATCCTGGGCGGGAGTCCTACAATGAGCAGTTCTTC. Translation gives CASSYPGRESYNEQFF.

J is TRBJ1-5 and V is TRBV4-1; D possibly corresponds to TRBD1 (5 bases). The CDR3 consists of 16 residues. The V gene lost 5 bases and the J gene lost 1 base, with 15 bases spanning the gap. Germline V gives CDR1 MGHRA, CDR2 YSYEKL. This CDR3 reads CASSSHLTESNQPQHF. The CDR3 bases are TGCGCCAGCAGCTCACATTTGACAGAGAGCAATCAGCCCCAGCATTTT.

The rearrangement links TRBV2 to TRBJ2-5; D gene ambiguous. Germline CDR1 is SNHLY and CDR2 is FYNNEI. V lost 8 bases and J lost 4, with 14 bases in between. This CDR3 is built from 13 residues. The CDR3 protein is CASSRSLGETQYF. CDR3 sequence (DNA): TGTGCCAGCTCGCGGTCCTTGGGAGAGACCCAGTACTTC.

The sample holds a few counts of this clonotype. The rearrangement joins TRBV12-3 or TRBV12-4 to TRBJ2-4; 8 nucleotides align to TRBD2. J was trimmed by 1 base and V by 3 bases; bases with no gene match: 20. The CDR3 is 21 residues long. The CDR3 loop is CASSLGPRGLVPPGAKNIQYF. CDR3 bases: TGTGCCAGCAGTTTGGGCCCTAGGGGACTAGTTCCCCCCGGGGCCAAAAACATTCAGTACTTC.

This clonotype was seen just once. A much larger clonotype is one base distant, so this may be a read error. V is TRBV28 and J is TRBJ2-3; no clear D gene. This CDR3 contains 13 residues. Trimming took 3 bases from V and 4 from J, leaving 8 bases between them. The V gene's germline CDR1 is MDHEN and CDR2 SYDVKM. The DNA of the CDR3 is TGTGCCAGCAGTTTGTCCCACGCAGATACGCAGTATTTT. It translates to CASSLSHADTQYF.

The V gene is TRBV20-1, the J gene TRBJ2-4; TRBD1 is a possible D gene (6 bases). Trimming removed 6 bases at V and 1 base at J, with 13 bases between. Germline V gives CDR1 DFQATT, CDR2 SNEGSKA (reference sequence). The CDR3 totals 14 residues. This CDR3 is CSAPKTGAKNIQYF. DNA for the CDR3: TGCAGTGCCCCCAAAACAGGGGCCAAAAACATTCAGTACTTC.

The CDR3 sequence is CASSLATKYEQYF. Written as DNA, the CDR3 is TGTGCCAGCAGCTTAGCTACGAAGTACGAGCAGTACTTC. This sequence joins TRBV7-9 and TRBJ2-7; D gene uncertain. The CDR3 loop spans 13 amino acids. V lost 0 bases to trimming and J lost 4 bases, with 7 bases between them. CDR1 is SEHNR, CDR2 FQNEAQ, per germline (reference sequence).

This clonotype was detected only a few times. This chain connects TRBV20-1 to TRBJ2-7; 10 bases align to TRBD2. The CDR3 length is 14 residues. Per germline, CDR1 DFQATT and CDR2 SNEGSKA (reference sequence). With 4 bases clipped from V and 6 bases from J, the junction kept 9 bases outside the gene matches. This chain's CDR3 is CSATLAGASREQYF. The DNA of the CDR3 is TGCAGTGCTACCCTAGCGGGAGCTTCGCGCGAGCAGTACTTC.

This clonotype has a count of ten or more. The chain links TRBV24-1 to TRBJ2-5; 8 bases are shared with TRBD2. The junction had 6 bases not matched to a gene; V was cut back by 2 bases and J by 2 bases. Looked up from germline, CDR1 is KGHDR and CDR2 is SFDVKD. The CDR3 has 16 residues. In DNA form, the CDR3 reads TGTGCCACCAGTGATTCTCGGGAGGGGGTACAAGAGACCCAGTACTTC. Its translation: CATSDSREGVQETQYF.

The chain has TRBV20-1 and TRBJ2-1; 9 bases fit TRBD2. The last part of the DNA fits TRBJ2-7 better; the J call may be wrong. This CDR3 is 15 amino acids long. Germline values: CDR1 DFQATT, CDR2 SNEGSKA (reference sequence). The CDR3 DNA is TGCAGTGCTAGAGATCTTAGCGGGAGCTACAATGAGCAGTACTTC. It encodes CSARDLSGSYNEQYF.

This clonotype was detected many times. The chain combines TRBV29-1 with TRBJ2-7; 7 bases map to TRBD1. This CDR3 has 14 residues. Unmatched junction bases numbered 9, after V lost 6 bases and J lost 1 base. Germline V gives CDR1 SQVTM, CDR2 ANQGSEA. CDR3 region: CSVLFGRGSYEQYF. As DNA, the CDR3 is TGCAGCGTCCTTTTCGGCAGGGGGTCCTACGAGCAGTACTTC.

V and J are TRBV2 and TRBJ2-3, with D unresolved. This CDR3 spans 15 amino acids. Looked up from germline, CDR1 is SNHLY and CDR2 is FYNNEI. V was shortened by 1 base and J by 1 base, with 9 bases between the two germline ends. DNA of the CDR3: TGTGCCAGCAGTGAAGACGCGATTGGCACAGATACGCAGTATTTT. Residues: CASSEDAIGTDTQYF.